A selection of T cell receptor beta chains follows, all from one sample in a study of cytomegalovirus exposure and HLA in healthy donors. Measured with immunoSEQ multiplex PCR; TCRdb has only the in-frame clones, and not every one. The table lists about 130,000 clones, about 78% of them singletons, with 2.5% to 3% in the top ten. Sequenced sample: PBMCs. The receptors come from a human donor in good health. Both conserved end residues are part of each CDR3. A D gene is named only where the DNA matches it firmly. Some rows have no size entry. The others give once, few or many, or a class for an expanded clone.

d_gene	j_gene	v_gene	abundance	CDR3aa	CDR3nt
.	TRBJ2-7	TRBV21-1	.	CASTEGAGYEQYF	TGTGCCAGCACCGAAGGGGCCGGCTACGAGCAGTACTTC
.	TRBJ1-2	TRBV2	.	CASRLAGARPDGYTF	TGTGCCAGCCGCCTGGCAGGGGCCCGGCCCGATGGCTACACCTTC
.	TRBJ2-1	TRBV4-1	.	CASSQDYYNEQFF	TGCGCCAGCAGCCAAGACTACTACAATGAGCAGTTCTTC
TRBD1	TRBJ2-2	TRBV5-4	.	CASSPGQLARELFF	TGTGCCAGCAGCCCGGGACAGCTCGCTCGGGAGCTGTTTTTT
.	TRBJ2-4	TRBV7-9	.	CASSLRGGSKNIQYF	TGTGCCAGCAGCTTACGGGGTGGCTCCAAAAACATTCAGTACTTC
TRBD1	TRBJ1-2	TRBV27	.	CASSPLGQGARGYTF	TGTGCCAGCAGCCCCCTCGGACAGGGGGCGCGGGGCTACACCTTC
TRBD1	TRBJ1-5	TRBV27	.	CASGDRNQPQHF	TGTGCCAGCGGGGACAGGAATCAGCCCCAGCATTTT
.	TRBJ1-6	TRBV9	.	CASSVRTDSPLHF	TGTGCCAGCAGCGTGAGAACAGATTCACCCCTCCACTTT
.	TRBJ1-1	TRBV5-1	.	CASSLALPGGTEAFF	TGCGCCAGCAGCTTGGCCCTACCGGGAGGAACTGAAGCTTTCTTT
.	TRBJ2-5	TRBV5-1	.	CASRDGVQETQYF	TGCGCCAGCAGGGACGGGGTCCAAGAGACCCAGTACTTC
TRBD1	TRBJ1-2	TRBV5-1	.	CASSPRDRVGYGYTF	TGCGCCAGCAGCCCCCGGGACAGGGTGGGCTATGGCTACACCTTC
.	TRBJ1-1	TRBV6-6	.	CASSYDRENTEAFF	TGTGCCAGCAGTTACGACAGAGAGAACACTGAAGCTTTCTTT
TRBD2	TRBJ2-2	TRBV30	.	CAWSGGLAGVGTGELFF	TGTGCCTGGAGTGGGGGACTAGCGGGAGTAGGAACCGGGGAGCTGTTTTTT
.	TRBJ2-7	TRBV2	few	CATQPRRDSYEQYF	TGTGCTACCCAGCCCCGGAGAGATTCCTACGAGCAGTACTTC
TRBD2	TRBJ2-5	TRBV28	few	CASSGVAGEETQYF	TGTGCCAGCAGTGGGGTGGCGGGAGAAGAGACCCAGTACTTC
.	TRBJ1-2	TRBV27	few	CASSLSTRVGGYTF	TGTGCCAGCAGTTTATCGACGAGGGTTGGAGGCTACACCTTC
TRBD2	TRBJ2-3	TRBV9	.	CASSVGGGNTDTQYF	TGTGCCAGCAGCGTAGGGGGGGGAAACACAGATACGCAGTATTTT
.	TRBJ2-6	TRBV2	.	CASRLSGANVLTF	TGTGCCAGCAGACTCTCTGGGGCCAACGTCCTGACTTTC
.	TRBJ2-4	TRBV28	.	CASTIGGAGSNIQYF	TGTGCCAGCACCATAGGGGGGGCCGGGAGTAACATTCAGTACTTC
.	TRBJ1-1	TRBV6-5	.	CASRPDRSSRAFF	TGTGCCAGCAGGCCCGACAGAAGCTCTCGAGCTTTCTTT
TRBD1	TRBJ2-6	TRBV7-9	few	CASRKRTGRGANVLTF	TGTGCCAGCAGAAAAAGGACAGGGCGGGGGGCCAACGTCCTGACTTTC
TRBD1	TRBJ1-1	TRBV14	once	CASSQDPRGRITEAFF	TGTGCCAGCAGCCAAGATCCTAGGGGGCGCATCACTGAAGCTTTCTTT
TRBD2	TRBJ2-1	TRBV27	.	CASTQRTSGTYNEQFF	TGTGCCAGCACCCAGCGGACTAGCGGGACCTACAATGAGCAGTTCTTC
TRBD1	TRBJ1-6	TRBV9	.	CASSTAGGDSPLHF	TGTGCCAGCAGCACCGCAGGGGGCGATTCACCCCTCCACTTT
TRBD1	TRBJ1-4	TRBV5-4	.	CASSLVTGGGEKLFF	TGTGCCAGCAGCTTGGTTACAGGGGGAGGCGAAAAACTGTTTTTT
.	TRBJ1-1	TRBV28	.	CASSLTYTEAFF	TGTGCCAGCAGTCTCACATACACTGAAGCTTTCTTT
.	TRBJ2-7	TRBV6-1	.	CASSVGPGYEQYF	TGTGCCAGCAGCGTGGGGCCAGGCTACGAGCAGTACTTC
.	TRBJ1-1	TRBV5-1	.	CASSLQGGTEAFF	TGCGCCAGCAGCTTGCAGGGAGGCACTGAAGCTTTCTTT
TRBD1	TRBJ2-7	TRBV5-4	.	CASSVGQVSSYEQYF	TGTGCCAGCAGCGTGGGACAGGTTAGCTCCTACGAGCAGTACTTC
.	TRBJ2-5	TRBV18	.	CASSPRVGGRQETQYF	TGTGCCAGCTCCCCCAGGGTCGGGGGGCGTCAAGAGACCCAGTACTTC
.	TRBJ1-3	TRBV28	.	CASETGAAGNTIYF	TGTGCCAGCGAGACAGGTGCAGCTGGAAACACCATATATTTT
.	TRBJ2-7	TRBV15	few	CATSRDLNGLTNEQYF	TGTGCCACCAGCAGAGATCTAAATGGACTGACCAACGAGCAGTACTTC
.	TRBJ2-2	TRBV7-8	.	CASSLAQVGLSTGELFF	TGTGCCAGCAGCTTAGCGCAGGTGGGGCTGAGCACCGGGGAGCTGTTTTTT